This TCR beta chain was profiled in a study of T cells of healthy individuals. CDR1 is ENHRY, CDR2 SYGVKD, per germline. This CDR3 spans 17 amino acids. V lost 4 bases to trimming and J lost 2 bases; unmatched junction nucleotides: 7. From the 5' RACE reads, TCRdb called clonotypes with MiXCR, one entry per CDR3 protein. The sample gives around 53,000 distinct CDR3 sequences, approximately 15% of which show up once; 15% to 20% is in the top ten. The sequence came from a human donor in good health. This chain joins TRBV10-3 and TRBJ2-5, with 13 bases matching TRBD2. The CDR3 DNA is TGTGCCATCAGTGGGACTAGCGGGAGTCTCTTACAAGAGACCCAGTACTTC. Amino acids: CAISGTSGSLLQETQYF.